One sample yielded the 20 T cell receptor beta chains listed below, sequenced in a study of blood T cell repertoires in COVID-19 (dated by TCRdb to about 2020). The method behind the library was the immunoSEQ multiplex PCR assay. This is the immuneACCESS table as TCRdb keeps it, with only in-frame sequences that have V and J called. A part of the clones is gone; compared with another copy, unresolved V genes explain less than half, and the rest is unexplained. Recorded for this sample are about 200,000 clones; roughly 87% of them occurred a single time. The ten largest clones represent about 7.8% of the sample. Sequenced input: peripheral blood. These receptors all stem from a woman aged 55 to 70 with COVID-19, enrolled during active disease.

The chain recombines TRBV11-2 with TRBJ2-5; 13 bases map to TRBD2. The CDR3 totals 16 residues. The germline gives CDR1 SGHAT, CDR2 FQNNGV. J gave up 5 bases and V 4 bases, and 7 bases lay outside the gene matches. This CDR3 is CASSSLLAGGFETQYF. CDR3 DNA: TGTGCCAGCAGCTCACTACTAGCGGGAGGGTTTGAGACCCAGTACTTC.

This chain uses TRBV6-5 with TRBJ1-5; D unresolved. Germline V gene sequence: CDR1 MNHEY, CDR2 SVGAGI. CDR3 length: 15 amino acids. The V gene lost 6 bases and the J gene lost 4 bases, with 16 bases spanning the gap. This chain's CDR3 is CASRLDGLKNQPQHF. For the CDR3, the DNA is TGTGCCAGCAGGTTGGACGGACTAAAAAATCAGCCCCAGCATTTT.

This clone has more than one count but fewer than ten. V and J are TRBV7-9 and TRBJ2-5, with TRBD2 matching over 7 bases. The CDR3 is made up of 12 amino acids. The junction had 11 bases not matched to a gene; V was cut back by 11 bases and J by 8 bases. Germline V lookup: CDR1 SEHNR, CDR2 FQNEAQ (reference sequence). The CDR3 protein is CAHREGWITQYF. The CDR3 DNA follows: TGTGCCCATAGGGAGGGTTGGATAACCCAGTACTTC.

The chain uses TRBV3-1 (or the pseudogene TRBV3-2) and TRBJ1-1; D uncertain. The CDR3 totals 14 residues. The V gene's germline CDR1 is LGHDT and CDR2 YNNKEL (reference sequence). The germline V and J ends were trimmed by 0 bases and 3 bases, with 8 bases remaining between them. The CDR3 here is CASSQDWRDTEAFF. CDR3 bases: TGTGCCAGCAGCCAAGATTGGAGGGACACTGAAGCTTTCTTT.

The gene calls are TRBV2 and TRBJ1-4; no clear D gene. With 6 bases removed from V and 0 bases from J, the gap between germline ends came to 11 bases. The CDR3 runs to 15 residues. CDR1 is SNHLY, CDR2 FYNNEI, per germline. CDR3 amino acids: CASSLDSSTNEKLFF. CDR3 nucleotides: TGTGCCAGCAGCCTAGACTCCTCAACTAATGAAAAACTGTTTTTT.

The rearrangement uses TRBV13 and TRBJ2-2, with D possibly being TRBD1 (7 bases). Trimming left V 5 bases short and J 2 bases short, with 15 bases between. Germline V gives CDR1 PRHDT, CDR2 FYEKMQ (reference sequence). The CDR3 consists of 16 residues. The CDR3 sequence: CASSGGTARNTGELFF. In DNA form, the CDR3 reads TGTGCCAGCAGCGGCGGGACAGCCCGTAACACCGGGGAGCTGTTTTTT.

The V call is TRBV14, the J call TRBJ1-6; 7 bases are a match to TRBD1. Germline assignment: CDR1 SGHDN and CDR2 FVKESK. The V and J ends lost 4 bases and 10 bases, in that order; junction bases with no gene match: 7. The CDR3 has 14 residues. DNA of the CDR3: TGTGCCAGCAGCCCGACAGGGTTTCAGTCACCCCTCCACTTT. The encoded protein is CASSPTGFQSPLHF.

The J gene is TRBJ1-6, the V gene TRBV28; D unresolved. Germline CDR1 is MDHEN and CDR2 is SYDVKM. V shed 1 base and J shed 10 bases, with 8 bases lying between them. The CDR3 is 13 residues long. The CDR3 DNA reads as TGTGCCAGCAGTTTATTGGGAGACTCACCCCTCCACTTT. It yields the protein CASSLLGDSPLHF.

The genes are TRBV6-1 and TRBJ1-2; D is unresolved. V dropped 1 base and J dropped 4 bases, with 7 bases sitting between them. CDR1 is MNHNS and CDR2 is SASEGT in the germline V gene. The CDR3 covers 13 residues. The CDR3 DNA reads as TGTGCCAGCAGTGAAGGCGGCTTCTATGGCTACACCTTC. This encodes CASSEGGFYGYTF.

The chain carries TRBV6-6 and TRBJ2-1; 12 nucleotides align to TRBD2. The CDR3 length is 16 residues. In germline, CDR1 is MNHNY, CDR2 SVGAGI (reference sequence). Trimming removed 2 bases from V and 6 bases from J; junction bases left unmatched: 5. CDR3 sequence reads: CASSYRRTSGANEQFF. The CDR3 coding sequence is TGTGCCAGCAGTTACCGCAGGACTAGCGGGGCCAATGAGCAGTTCTTC.

J is TRBJ2-6 and V is TRBV7-2, with D possibly matching TRBD2 (6 bases). CDR1 is SGHTA and CDR2 is FQGNSA in the germline V gene. The CDR3 is 17 residues long. V gave up 1 base and J gave up 4 bases, with 14 bases separating them. CDR3 protein: CASSLGVSAGGANVLTF. The CDR3 DNA sequence: TGTGCCAGCAGCTTAGGGGTCAGCGCGGGAGGGGCCAACGTCCTGACTTTC.

This clone was observed a few times. The chain links TRBV5-4 to TRBJ1-1, with D possibly being TRBD1 (6 bases). Germline values: CDR1 SGHNT, CDR2 YYREEE (reference sequence). Between the trimmed V and J ends, which lost 4 bases and 8 bases, there was a span of 18 bases. This CDR3 comprises 14 residues. CDR3 DNA: TGTGCCAGCAGCGACCCTAGGGGGACGTACGAAGCTTTCTTT. Translation gives CASSDPRGTYEAFF.

The genes are TRBV23-1 and TRBJ2-2, with TRBD1 identical over 7 bases. TRBV23-1 belongs to the ORF category, with a function that is uncertain. This CDR3 is 18 amino acids long. V lost 4 bases, J lost 2 bases, and 13 bases stayed unmatched. The chain's CDR3 is CASSRDSILVHNTGELFF. The DNA of the CDR3 is TGCGCCAGCAGTCGGGACAGTATCCTCGTCCACAACACCGGGGAGCTGTTTTTT.

The V and J genes are TRBV19 and TRBJ1-5, with TRBD1 as a possible D gene (5 bases). The CDR3 is 14 residues long. The germline V gene has CDR1 LNHDA and CDR2 SQIVND (reference sequence). Trimming shortened V by 5 bases and J by 5 bases, and 13 bases separated the two germline ends. The CDR3 nucleotides are TGTGCCAGTAGTCCCCCGGCAGGGCATCAGCCCCAGCATTTT. Its protein is CASSPPAGHQPQHF.

The V call is TRBV5-6, the J call TRBJ2-7; 7 nucleotides line up with TRBD1. The CDR3 sequence is 15 residues long. From germline, CDR1 is SGHDT and CDR2 YYEEEE. The trim removed 2 bases at V and 5 bases at J, leaving 10 bases unmatched. The CDR3 sequence is CASSLITGVHDEQYF. Here the CDR3 DNA reads TGTGCCAGCAGCTTAATAACAGGGGTGCACGACGAGCAGTACTTC.

On this clone itself: Other DNA sequences in the sample encode the same CDR3. The chain links TRBV7-9 to TRBJ1-2, with 7 bases fitting TRBD1. With 1 base clipped from V and 5 bases from J, the junction kept 1 base outside the gene matches. From germline, CDR1 is SEHNR and CDR2 FQNEAQ (reference sequence). This CDR3 has 13 amino acids. DNA of the CDR3: TGTGCCAGCAGCTTAGGACAGGGTTATGGCTACACCTTC. Residues: CASSLGQGYGYTF.

This chain joins TRBV7-2 and TRBJ2-5; 12 bases align to TRBD2. Germline assignment: CDR1 SGHTA and CDR2 FQGNSA. Unmatched junction bases numbered 3, after V lost 5 bases and J lost 2 bases. This CDR3 comprises 15 residues. The CDR3 DNA sequence: TGTGCCAGCAGCCCCACTAGCGGGGGGCAAGAGACCCAGTACTTC. Translation gives CASSPTSGGQETQYF.

The gene calls are TRBV6-6 and TRBJ1-5, with 8 nucleotides matching TRBD1. Unmatched junction bases numbered 2, after V lost 6 bases and J lost 1 base. Looked up from germline, CDR1 is MNHNY and CDR2 is SVGAGI (reference sequence). This CDR3 region has 14 residues. CDR3 nucleotide sequence: TGTGCCAGCAGCCAGGGGGCGAGCAATCAGCCCCAGCATTTT. Translated, it gives CASSQGASNQPQHF.

As to this clone: The sample carries other DNA sequences with the same CDR3. V usage is TRBV20-1 and J usage is TRBJ1-5; D is uncertain. CDR1 is DFQATT, CDR2 SNEGSKA, per germline (reference sequence). CDR3 length equals 13 residues. Trimming took off 3 bases at V and 2 bases at J, with 8 bases between the two ends. CDR3 nucleotide sequence: TGCAGTGCTAGTCCGGGTGGCAATCAGCCCCAGCATTTT. Protein product: CSASPGGNQPQHF.

The rearrangement uses TRBV3-1 (or the pseudogene TRBV3-2) and TRBJ1-2; 8 nucleotides agree with TRBD1. CDR3 length: 14 amino acids. J gave up 7 bases and V 1 base, and 5 bases lay outside the gene matches. Germline V gene sequence: CDR1 LGHDT, CDR2 YNNKEL (reference sequence). CDR3 nucleotides: TGTGCCAGCAGCCAAGGTCAGGGGGCGGGTGGCTACACCTTC. Its translation: CASSQGQGAGGYTF.